The present T cell receptor beta chain was sequenced within a study of shared clonotypes between healthy human individuals. Points from the study as a whole: Naive CD4 clonotype sharing across a few donors was 4.5% to 6%.

Germline assignment: CDR1 SQVTM and CDR2 ANQGSEA. The CDR3 runs 13 residues. V lost 2 bases, J lost 5 bases, and 2 bases stayed unmatched. To note about this clone: The antigen is undetermined.

Libraries were prepared by immunoSEQ multiplex PCR; TCRdb keeps only in-frame clonotypes and omits some of them. The sample contains about 590,000 clones, nearly 97% of which appear only once. CD45RO-negative, CCR7-selected cells formed the naive CD8 fraction, which excluded terminally differentiated effector memory CD45RA+ cells. Source material: naive CD8+ T cells sorted from blood. The TCR sequence derives from a woman under 40 in good health. The V and J genes are TRBV29-1 and TRBJ2-2; 7 positions match TRBD2. The DNA of the CDR3 is TGCAGCGTTGAAAGGGGAGGGACCGGGGAGCTGTTTTTT. This gives the protein CSVERGGTGELFF.